The subject of this entry is one TCR beta chain. The method was immunoSEQ multiplex PCR; TCRdb's version includes in-frame clones alone and lacks a portion of them. The data show 360,000 or so clones, with roughly 89% seen just once and about 1.7% held by the top ten. The sample originates from a study of blood T cell repertoires in COVID-19. Study-level information: Italy, Spain and the United States were the sources of the convalescent and acute COVID-19 samples. PBMCs, B-cell-depleted T cells, or T cells provided the cDNA or gDNA that made up the material.

This CDR3 is built from 13 residues. V lost 1 base to trimming and J lost 7 bases, with 7 bases between them. Germline lookup yields CDR1 LGHDT and CDR2 YNNKEL (reference sequence). Living in about two dozen US areas, the participants were between roughly 18 and 89 years of age. Symptom resolution, clearance, or two negative PCRs marked the recovered donors of Cohort 3. Material for sequencing was PBMCs or T cells enriched from blood (not recorded which). The V call is TRBV3-1 (or the pseudogene TRBV3-2), the J call TRBJ2-2; D is uncertain. This receptor was obtained from a woman aged 25 to 39 who had recovered from COVID-19. The CDR3: CASSQVQDGELFF. Written as DNA, the CDR3 is TGTGCCAGCAGCCAAGTGCAGGACGGGGAGCTGTTTTTT.